A single sample is the source of the 8 T cell receptor beta chains below, sequenced in a study of blood T cells in healthy people across ages. Next came a second PCR, run for about 7 to 12 cycles, which used a sample-barcoded 5' primer along with a J-beta primer mix. TCRdb used MiXCR to reprocess the 5' RACE reads, holding one entry per CDR3 protein. The data show about 510,000 distinct CDR3 sequences, about 27% seen once. The same sample was also studied in work on T cells of mothers and their children.

Sequenced material: blood. The receptors derive from a boy aged 2-9 years in good health.

This rearrangement joins TRBV5-8 to TRBJ2-4, with D tentatively TRBD1 (5 bases). The CDR3 consists of 15 residues. Germline lookup yields CDR1 SGHTS and CDR2 YDEGEE. V lost 1 base, J lost 5 bases, and 13 bases lay in between. The CDR3 region is CASSLFQGPQNIQYF. The CDR3 bases are TGTGCCAGCAGCTTGTTCCAGGGCCCCCAAAACATTCAGTACTTC.

DNA of the CDR3: TGTGCCAGCACTTCGGACCCCAGGGGCGAGCAGTACTTC. Protein: CASTSDPRGEQYF. The genes are TRBV7-2 and TRBJ2-5; D perhaps matches TRBD1 (6 bases). TRBJ2-7 matches the DNA end more closely, so the J call is doubtful. Germline V gene sequence: CDR1 SGHTA, CDR2 FQGNSA. CDR3 length: 13 amino acids.

This clonotype was picked up a small number of times. V usage is TRBV3-1 and J usage is TRBJ1-2, with 8 bases lining up with TRBD1. V lost 6 bases, J lost 2 bases, and 8 bases stayed unmatched. CDR1 is LGHDT and CDR2 is YNNKEL in the germline V gene (reference sequence). There are 15 residues in the CDR3. CDR3 region: CASRRAGGSNYGYTF. CDR3 in DNA: TGTGCCAGCAGGCGAGCAGGGGGCTCGAACTATGGCTACACCTTC.

About this clonotype: The junction does not match germline at one end; this may be a read error. The genes are TRBV20-1 and TRBJ2-3; D not certain. CDR1 DFQATT and CDR2 SNEGSKA come from the germline V gene (reference sequence). The CDR3 length is 13 residues. CDR3 in DNA: TGCAGGGCTAGAGAAGATCTCAGATTTACGCAGTATTTT. It is translated as CRAREDLRFTQYF.

A few counts support this clonotype. This sequence joins TRBV6-5 and TRBJ2-1; a weak D match, TRBD2 (6 bases). This CDR3 has 15 residues. Looked up from germline, CDR1 is MNHEY and CDR2 is SVGAGI. Trimming removed 7 bases at V and 8 bases at J, with 21 bases between. The CDR3 coding sequence is TGTGCCAGCAAGAGTACTGGCGGGATTGTTTATGAGCAGTTCTTC. It specifies CASKSTGGIVYEQFF.

This sequence joins TRBV4-3 and TRBJ2-5; D is possibly TRBD1 (5 bases). V was pared by 0 bases and J by 7 bases, with 12 bases between. The germline CDR1 and CDR2 sequences are LGHNA and YSLEER. This CDR3 spans 14 amino acids. The CDR3 coding sequence is TGCGCCAGCAGCCAAGATTTCAGGGCTAGGACCCAGTACTTC. It specifies CASSQDFRARTQYF.

V gene TRBV6-6 combines with J gene TRBJ1-4; 8 nucleotides agree with TRBD1. The V gene end was trimmed by 3 bases and the J gene end by 11 bases; junction bases not matched to a gene: 2. Looked up from germline, CDR1 is MNHNY and CDR2 is SVGAGI (reference sequence). This CDR3 spans 12 amino acids. The CDR3 coding sequence is TGTGCCAGCAGTTATACAGGGGGGAAACTGTTTTTT. Protein product: CASSYTGGKLFF.

This clonotype was picked up a small number of times. V and J are TRBV21-1 and TRBJ2-5; the tabulated D call, TRBD2, remains unverified against the DNA. The DNA end is more similar to TRBJ2-7, so the J call may be wrong. TRBV21-1 is labeled a pseudogene. This CDR3 is 19 amino acids long. CDR3 DNA sequence: TGTGCCAGCAGCCCCTCAAGAGCGGGAGATGGAGGGGGATCCTACGAGCAGTACTTC. As protein: CASSPSRAGDGGGSYEQYF.